The source of this T cell receptor beta chain is a study of T cell repertoires in cytomegalovirus infection. Study overall: An indication of both CMV infection and matching HLA type came from public TCR beta signatures.

J lost 2 bases, V lost 6 bases, and 11 bases had no gene match. The CDR3 has 16 amino acids. TCRdb independently ran MiXCR on the reads; one entry per CDR3 protein. Of some 300,000 distinct CDR3 sequences in the sample, under 20% were seen once. Of note for this clonotype: Its antigen is currently unknown.

Study-level results: Cumulative frequency (of public TCR beta family members) identified carriers of CMV plus the relevant HLA. Clonotypes of TCR beta that were HLA-C-restricted and CMV-specific dominated the ex vivo response.

The receptor comes from a human donor in good health (CMV status not recorded). Some clones in this sample may be carry-over from other donors' samples. The sample consisted of PBMCs. The rearrangement joins TRBV12-3 or TRBV12-4 to TRBJ2-3; TRBD2 matches 7 bases. CDR3 in DNA: TGTGCCAGCAGGAAGCAAGCGGGGATGAACACAGATACGCAGTATTTT. This codes for CASRKQAGMNTDTQYF.